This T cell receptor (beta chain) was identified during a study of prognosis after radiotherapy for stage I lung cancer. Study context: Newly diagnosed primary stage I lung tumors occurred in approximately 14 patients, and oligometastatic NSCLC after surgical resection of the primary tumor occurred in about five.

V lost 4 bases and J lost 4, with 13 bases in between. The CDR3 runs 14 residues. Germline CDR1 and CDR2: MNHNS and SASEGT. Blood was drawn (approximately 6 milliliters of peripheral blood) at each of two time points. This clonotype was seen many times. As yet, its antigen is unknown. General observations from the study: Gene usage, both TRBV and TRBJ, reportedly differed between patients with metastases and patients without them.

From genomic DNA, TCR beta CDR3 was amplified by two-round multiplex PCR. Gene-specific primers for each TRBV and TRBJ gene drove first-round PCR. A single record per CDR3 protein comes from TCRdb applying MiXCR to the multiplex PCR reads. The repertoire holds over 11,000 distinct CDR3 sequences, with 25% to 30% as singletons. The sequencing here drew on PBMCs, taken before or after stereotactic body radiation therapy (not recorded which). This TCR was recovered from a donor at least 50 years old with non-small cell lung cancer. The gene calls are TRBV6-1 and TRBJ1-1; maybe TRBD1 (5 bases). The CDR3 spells CASSARGGGTEAFF. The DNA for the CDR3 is TGTGCCAGCAGTGCGCGGGGGGGGGGCACTGAAGCTTTCTTT.